This passage covers 22 T cell receptor beta chains from one sample sequenced in a study of metastatic and nonmetastatic thyroid tumors. TCRdb re-clonotyped the PCR reads via MiXCR. The table lists 53,000 or so clones, roughly 20% of them singletons, with 3.5% to 5% in the top ten. Prior to thyroid surgery, none of the patients had received any treatment. Sequenced sample: blood. The receptors here all came from a female donor with papillary thyroid cancer or a benign thyroid nodule (not recorded which). Some clones in this sample may be carry-over from other donors' samples.

This clone was detected ten times or more. This chain connects TRBV19 to TRBJ2-5; 7 bases align to TRBD1. With 4 bases clipped from V and 3 bases from J, the junction kept 11 bases outside the gene matches. CDR1 is LNHDA and CDR2 is SQIVND in the germline V gene (reference sequence). The CDR3 sequence is 16 residues long. CDR3 nucleotide sequence: TGTGCCAGTAGTAACCCCCGGGACAGCCTAGAAGAGACCCAGTACTTC. Translating gives CASSNPRDSLEETQYF.

This clone has at least ten counts. The J gene is TRBJ1-3, the V gene TRBV20-1; a weak D match, TRBD1 (5 bases). V was cut by 6 bases and J by 0 bases, with 18 bases left in between. The germline V gene encodes CDR1 DFQATT and CDR2 SNEGSKA (reference sequence). The CDR3 runs to 16 residues. The CDR3 sequence: CSAPGGGAYSGNTIYF. The DNA of the CDR3 is TGCAGTGCCCCCGGTGGAGGGGCCTACTCTGGAAACACCATATATTTT.

As concerns this clone: An end of the junction differs from the germline gene, which may be a read error. The genes are TRBV20-1 and TRBJ1-5; D not resolved. There are 13 residues in the CDR3. The germline V gene has CDR1 DFQATT and CDR2 SNEGSKA (reference sequence). CDR3 amino acids: CSGRAQGNQPKHF. For the CDR3, the DNA is TGCAGTGGTCGGGCTCAAGGCAATCAGCCCAAGCATTTT.

Ten or more counts support this clone. Compared with germline, one end of the junction differs, possibly owing to a read error. The chain links TRBV7-7 to TRBJ1-3; D perhaps matches TRBD1 (6 bases). CDR3 length equals 15 residues. CDR1 is SSHAT and CDR2 is FNYEAQ in the germline V gene (reference sequence). CDR3 sequence: CASSSGQTSGNTIYF. The DNA for the CDR3 is TGTGCTAGCAGCTCTGGACAGACCTCTGGAAACACCATATATTTT.

In nucleotides, the CDR3 is TGTGCCAGCAGTTTCCGGGACAGCCCCTACGAGCAGTACTTC. Translated, it gives CASSFRDSPYEQYF. This chain uses TRBV28 with TRBJ2-7, with 7 bases aligning to TRBD1. The CDR3 spans 14 residues. J lost 2 bases, V lost 3 bases, and 4 bases had no gene match. Looked up from germline, CDR1 is MDHEN and CDR2 is SYDVKM.

In its sample, this clone was seen many times. The sample contains more than one DNA sequence encoding this CDR3. The chain links TRBV18 to TRBJ2-1, with 8 positions matching TRBD2. Germline CDR1 KGHSH, CDR2 LQKENI. This CDR3 has 16 residues. The V segment lost 5 bases and the J segment 2 bases; nucleotides outside the gene matches: 8. As DNA, the CDR3 is TGTGCCAGCTCATTACATAATAGCGGGGCCTACAATGAGCAGTTCTTC. As protein: CASSLHNSGAYNEQFF.

This chain joins TRBV25-1 and TRBJ2-7; D not certain. V was trimmed by 3 bases and J by 7 bases, leaving 10 bases between them. CDR3 length: 12 residues. CDR1 and CDR2 from the germline V gene are MGHDK and SYGVNS. CDR3 DNA sequence: TGTGCCAGCAGTGAGTCCATCAAGGAGCAGTACTTC. Translating it yields CASSESIKEQYF.

This chain connects TRBV5-1 to TRBJ2-7; TRBD2 agrees at 8 bases. Germline assignment: CDR1 SGHRS and CDR2 YFSETQ. This CDR3 spans 15 amino acids. V was pared by 4 bases and J by 7 bases, with 13 bases of the junction left unmatched. The CDR3 DNA reads as TGCGCCAGCAGCCCAAGCGGGAGTGCCAGAAAGGAGCAGTACTTC. Translated, it gives CASSPSGSARKEQYF.

This clone was detected many times. This rearrangement joins TRBV5-1 to TRBJ1-1; 9 bases line up with TRBD1. V lost 4 bases and J lost 1; bases outside the gene matches: 2. This CDR3 contains 14 residues. Per the germline V gene, CDR1 is SGHRS and CDR2 is YFSETQ. The CDR3 DNA follows: TGCGCCAGCAGCAAGGACAGGGGGAACACTGAAGCTTTCTTT. It codes for CASSKDRGNTEAFF.

Ten or more counts support this clone. The genes are TRBV28 and TRBJ2-6; D uncertain. In germline, CDR1 is MDHEN, CDR2 SYDVKM. The CDR3 covers 13 residues. Trimming stripped 7 bases from V and 0 bases from J, with 4 bases between. The CDR3 DNA sequence: TGTGCCAGCAAACGCTCTGGGGCCAACGTCCTGACTTTC. It yields the protein CASKRSGANVLTF. Full variable domain (missing parts from reference TRBV28 and TRBJ2-6): DVKVTQSSRYLVKRTGEKVFLECVQDMDHENMFWYRQDPGLGLRLIYFSYDVKMKEKGDIPEGYSVSREKKERFSLILESASTNQTSMYLCASKRSGANVLTFGAGSRLTVL.

This clone showed up many times. Other DNA sequences in this specimen translate into the identical CDR3. This chain connects TRBV2 to TRBJ2-5; 15 bases agree with TRBD2. CDR1 SNHLY and CDR2 FYNNEI come from the germline V gene. This CDR3 region has 17 residues. Trimming at V came to 6 bases and at J to 5 bases, leaving 10 bases not matched to a gene. CDR3 region: CASSEGTSGRPGETQYF. Here the CDR3 DNA reads TGTGCCAGCAGCGAGGGGACTAGCGGGAGGCCGGGGGAGACCCAGTACTTC.

CDR3 bases: TGCAGCGTTGAATTTTTCGGGGGGGGGGAGGCTTTCTTT. Protein: CSVEFFGGGEAFF. The genes are TRBV29-1 and TRBJ1-1, with a tentative D call TRBD1 (5 bases). Trimming took 2 bases from V and 11 from J, leaving 18 bases between them. This CDR3 has 13 amino acids. Per the germline V gene, CDR1 is SQVTM and CDR2 is ANQGSEA.

The sample holds one count of this clone. This chain uses TRBV11-1 with TRBJ2-7; 13 nucleotides align to TRBD2. V was pared by 5 bases and J by 7 bases, with 5 bases of the junction left unmatched. CDR1 SGHAT and CDR2 FQDESV come from the germline V gene (reference sequence). The CDR3 loop spans 14 amino acids. CDR3 sequence (DNA): TGTGCCAGCAGCCGGACTAGCGGGAGTTGTGAGCAGTACTTC. Translating gives CASSRTSGSCEQYF.

This clone was picked up many times. J is TRBJ2-5 and V is TRBV5-1, with D possibly being TRBD1 (6 bases). Trimming pared 6 bases from V and 5 bases from J, leaving 14 bases between. CDR3 length: 13 amino acids. Germline CDR1 and CDR2: SGHRS and YFSETQ. The CDR3, as DNA: TGCGCCAGCACTGGGGGCAGCCTGGAGACCCAGTACTTC. Translation gives CASTGGSLETQYF.

The chain recombines TRBV5-4 with TRBJ2-5; 7 bases fit TRBD2. CDR3 length: 14 residues. Germline CDR1 and CDR2: SGHNT and YYREEE (reference sequence). The ends lost 2 bases at V and 2 bases at J; junction bases unmatched: 3. The chain's CDR3 is CASSFPGGQETQYF. In DNA form, the CDR3 reads TGTGCCAGCAGCTTTCCCGGGGGGCAAGAGACCCAGTACTTC.

The table lists this clone with a few counts. The rearrangement links TRBV6-5 to TRBJ2-2; TRBD2 matches 11 bases. The CDR3 has 15 amino acids. Germline V gene data show CDR1 as MNHEY and CDR2 as SVGAGI. The V gene end was trimmed by 5 bases and the J gene end by 6 bases; junction bases not matched to a gene: 5. CDR3 DNA sequence: TGTGCCAGCAGTCTACTAGCGGGAGAGCCCGGGGAGCTGTTTTTT. Protein product: CASSLLAGEPGELFF.

A remark on this clone: The junction and the germline gene differ at one end; a read error may be behind it. The rearrangement uses TRBV24-1 and TRBJ2-2; 7 positions agree with TRBD1. The CDR3 length is 16 residues. Germline V gene lookup returns CDR1 KGHDR and CDR2 SFDVKD. CDR3 DNA sequence: TGTGCCACCAGTGATTGGGACAGCCGAAACACCTGGGAGCTGTTTTTT. Translation: CATSDWDSRNTWELFF.

To note about this clone: Since the CDR3 does not end with the conserved phenylalanine or tryptophan, this likely comes from a read error. The chain carries TRBV4-2 and TRBJ2-7; 11 bases line up with TRBD2. This CDR3 is built from 17 residues. CDR1 is LGHNA, CDR2 YNFKEQ, per germline. The CDR3, as DNA: TGTGCCATCAGCGCAAGACTAGCGGGACCCCGGTCGCATGAGCAGTACTGC. Amino acids: CAISARLAGPRSHEQYC.

This clone was counted a few times. The chain links TRBV10-1 to TRBJ2-1, with unresolved D. V lost 8 bases to trimming and J lost 6 bases, with 11 bases between them. CDR1 is WNHNN, CDR2 SYGVQD, per germline (reference sequence). CDR3 length: 12 amino acids. CDR3 nucleotide sequence: TGCGCCAGCTGTAGGGCCGGCAATGAGCAGTTCTTC. Protein product: CASCRAGNEQFF.

This clone was observed at least ten times. The chain is built from TRBV9 and TRBJ2-1; 7 bases map to TRBD2. The V gene's germline CDR1 is SGDLS and CDR2 YYNGEE. There are 16 residues in the CDR3. The V and J ends lost 2 bases and 5 bases, in that order; junction bases with no gene match: 10. CDR3 coding DNA: TGTGCCAGCAGCGTCTTACCTAGCGGCCAGAACAATGAGCAGTTCTTC. It translates to CASSVLPSGQNNEQFF. Full variable domain (remainder filled in from reference TRBV9 and TRBJ2-1): DSGVTQTPKHLITATGQRVTLRCSPRSGDLSVYWYQQSLDQGLQFLIQYYNGEERAKGNILERFSAQQFPDLHSELNLSSLELGDSALYFCASSVLPSGQNNEQFFGPGTRLTVL.

This clone was counted many times. The chain links TRBV3-1 to TRBJ2-5; 7 nucleotides match TRBD2. This CDR3 has 14 amino acids. Germline values: CDR1 LGHDT, CDR2 YNNKEL (reference sequence). The V gene end was trimmed by 1 base and the J gene end by 7 bases; junction bases not matched to a gene: 6. In DNA form, the CDR3 reads TGTGCCAGCAGCCAAGCCGGGGGAGGGTGGACCCAGTACTTC. Its translation: CASSQAGGGWTQYF.

This clone was detected ten times or more. The chain is built from TRBV10-3 and TRBJ1-5, with TRBD1 identical over 8 bases. Trimming at V came to 3 bases and at J to 9 bases, leaving 7 bases not matched to a gene. From germline, CDR1 is ENHRY and CDR2 SYGVKD. The CDR3 loop spans 14 amino acids. The CDR3 is CAISETDREPPQHF. Here the CDR3 DNA reads TGTGCCATCAGTGAAACGGACAGGGAACCGCCCCAGCATTTT.